The clone carrying this T cell receptor beta chain was seen a single time. TCRdb's table, derived via immunoSEQ multiplex PCR, lists solely in-frame clones and lacks some. The table includes approximately 460,000 clones, nearly 90% detected once. Described treatment: roughly 20 received Ad26.COV2.S at low or high dose, single or two shots; about 5 received placebo; per-sample allocation not given. Material that was analyzed had been drawn on day 63 after the first vaccine or placebo injection. These data originate in a study of Ad26.COV2.S vaccination and SARS-CoV-2 variants. The CDR3 spans 14 residues. The germline V and J ends were trimmed by 0 bases and 4 bases, with 10 bases remaining between them. Germline lookup yields CDR1 SGDLS and CDR2 YYNGEE.

The specimen comprised peripheral blood, sampled in a trial of Ad26.COV2.S vaccine versus placebo. This TCR was sampled from a person between 18 and 65 years old who received the Ad26.COV2.S COVID-19 vaccine or a placebo. The chain couples TRBV9 to TRBJ1-2; D is uncertain. This CDR3 reads CASSVAPSAYGYTF. DNA of the CDR3: TGTGCCAGCAGCGTAGCCCCCTCCGCCTATGGCTACACCTTC.